The 3 T cell receptor beta chains below all came from one sample that was sequenced in a study of blood T cells in healthy people across ages. For the second PCR, which ran for roughly 6 to 12 cycles, a sample-barcoded 5' primer and a J-beta primer mix were used. TCRdb redid the calling of the 5' RACE reads with MiXCR, one entry per CDR3 protein. The table lists about 730,000 distinct CDR3 sequences, approximately 43% of them singletons. Sequenced: blood. These receptors came from a woman in her sixties in good health.

The gene calls are TRBV20-1 and TRBJ1-1; possibly TRBD1 for D (6 bases). Germline assignment: CDR1 DFQATT and CDR2 SNEGSKA (reference sequence). The V end was cut by 1 base, the J end by 12 bases, with 15 bases between. The length of the CDR3 is 12 residues. CDR3 nucleotide sequence: TGCAGTGCTAGAGGCGGGACGGGGGCGCCTTTCTTT. Protein product: CSARGGTGAPFF.

The chain links TRBV7-6 to TRBJ2-1; no definite D call. Germline V gives CDR1 SGHVS, CDR2 FNYEAQ. This CDR3 comprises 15 residues. V dropped 1 base and J dropped 6 bases, with 13 bases sitting between them. The CDR3 protein is CASSLGVDGVNEQFF. CDR3 nucleotide sequence: TGTGCCAGCAGCTTAGGGGTGGATGGGGTCAATGAGCAGTTCTTC.

V gene TRBV7-9 combines with J gene TRBJ2-3, with 7 bases fitting TRBD2. The V gene's germline CDR1 is SEHNR and CDR2 FQNEAQ (reference sequence). The CDR3 runs to 16 residues. V gave up 4 bases and J gave up 6 bases; unmatched junction bases: 13. The DNA for the CDR3 is TGTGCCAGCAGCTCCACGACTAGCCCCGTCCAGGATACGCAGTATTTT. Its protein product is CASSSTTSPVQDTQYF.